These T cell receptor beta chains were read from a single sample in a study of shared clonotypes between healthy human individuals. Measured with immunoSEQ multiplex PCR; TCRdb has only the in-frame clones, and not every one. This sample has 1,400,000 or so clones, with approximately 98.5% found just once. Sequencing was performed on naive CD4+ T cells sorted from blood. The receptors derive from a young man in good health. CDR3s leave out the opening cysteine and the closing phenylalanine or tryptophan. Each record gives: CDR3 length, V gene, J gene, CDR3 protein.

>13|TRBV14|TRBJ2-7
ASSQGLAEIYEQY
>12|TRBV25-1|TRBJ2-5
ASGLAVTGETQY
>12|TRBV7-9|TRBJ2-5
ASSLGQKEETQY
>13|TRBV21-1|TRBJ2-1
ASTKGRTAHNEQF
>13|TRBV9|TRBJ2-7
ASSVGTSGTSEQY
>11|TRBV14|TRBJ2-1
ASSQGVYNEQF
>13|TRBV7-2|TRBJ1-3
ASSLRRHSGNTIY
>13|TRBV11-2|TRBJ2-7
ASSLGGSRPGEQY
>13|TRBV21-1|TRBJ2-1
ASTPAGGTYNEQF
>13|TRBV5-1|TRBJ2-2
ASSLTSLASGELF
>12|TRBV4-1|TRBJ2-7
ASSRQGQAYEQY
>13|TRBV7-2|TRBJ2-7
ASSLGDRNSYEQY
>13|TRBV28|TRBJ2-1
ASIMTGSGRNEQF
>11|TRBV9|TRBJ2-3
ASSGKGADTQY
>13|TRBV27|TRBJ2-2
ASSLSGTNTGELF
>11|TRBV15|TRBJ1-1
ATSRDPNTEAF
>14|TRBV5-1|TRBJ2-5
ASSRGLAGSQETQY
>14|TRBV19|TRBJ1-1
ASTQRTGGENTEAF
>11|TRBV5-1|TRBJ2-5
ASSSGLAETQY
>14|TRBV7-9|TRBJ1-1
ASSLHSRGVRTEAF
>12|TRBV7-8|TRBJ1-1
ASSLRTENTEAF
>13|TRBV5-1|TRBJ2-3
ASSFSGISTDTQY
>13|TRBV5-3|TRBJ2-7
ARSPGQPGGYEQY
>11|TRBV10-3|TRBJ1-1
AITFSENTEAF
>18|TRBV5-4|TRBJ2-7
ASSHRPGLAGGLSSYEQY
>11|TRBV15|TRBJ2-5
ATSPRRGETQY
>12|TRBV15|TRBJ2-7
ATSRVGVGYEQY
>13|TRBV5-4|TRBJ2-4
ASSPRQGTFNIQY
>9|TRBV4-3|TRBJ1-4
ASRYNEKLF
>14|TRBV5-1|TRBJ2-7
ASSHPRRASGSEQY
>18|TRBV5-1|TRBJ2-7
ASSLKFRRQGATLCHEQY
>11|TRBV7-9|TRBJ2-1
ASSFVGDNEQF
>16|TRBV5-1|TRBJ2-3
ASSTPRIDRGRTDTQY
>13|TRBV5-1|TRBJ2-1
ASSPEGVYLNEQF
>10|TRBV5-1|TRBJ2-7
ASSERGGVTF
>14|TRBV9|TRBJ2-3
ASSGYRASGQDTQY
>12|TRBV28|TRBJ2-5
ASRLQGAEETQY
>12|TRBV5-4|TRBJ2-7
ASSSRGPPYEQY
>11|TRBV5-4|TRBJ1-1
ASSLGQDTEAF
>12|TRBV28|TRBJ2-3
ASSYDSYTDTQY
>13|TRBV7-9|TRBJ2-7
ASRASGSGPYEQY
>11|TRBV29-1|TRBJ2-2
SVQTGGPGELF
>11|TRBV2|TRBJ2-2
ASSPVNTGELF